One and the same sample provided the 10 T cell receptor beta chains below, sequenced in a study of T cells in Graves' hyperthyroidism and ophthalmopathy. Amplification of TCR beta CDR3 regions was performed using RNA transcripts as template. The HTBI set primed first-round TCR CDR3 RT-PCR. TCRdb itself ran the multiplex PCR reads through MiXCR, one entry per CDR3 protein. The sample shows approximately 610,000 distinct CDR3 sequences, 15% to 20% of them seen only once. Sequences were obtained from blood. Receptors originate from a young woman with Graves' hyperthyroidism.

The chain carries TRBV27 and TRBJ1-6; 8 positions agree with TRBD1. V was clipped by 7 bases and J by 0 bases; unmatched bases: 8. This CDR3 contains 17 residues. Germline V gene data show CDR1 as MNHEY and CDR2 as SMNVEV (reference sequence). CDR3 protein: CASKNRGSSSYNSPLHF. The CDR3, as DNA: TGTGCCAGCAAAAACAGGGGGTCGAGCTCCTATAATTCACCCCTCCACTTT.

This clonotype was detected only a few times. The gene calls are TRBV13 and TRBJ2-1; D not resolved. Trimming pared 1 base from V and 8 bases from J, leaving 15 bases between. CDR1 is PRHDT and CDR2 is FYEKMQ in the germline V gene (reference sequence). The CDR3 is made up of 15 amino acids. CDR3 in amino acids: CASSLDYLRMDEQFF. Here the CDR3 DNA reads TGTGCCAGCAGCTTAGACTATCTTCGGATGGATGAGCAGTTCTTC.

The CDR3: CASGRDTTNEKLFF. Written as DNA, the CDR3 is TGTGCTAGTGGGAGGGACACAACTAATGAAAAACTGTTTTTT. The rearrangement uses TRBV12-5 and TRBJ1-4, with a weak D call TRBD1 (6 bases). V was shortened by 6 bases and J by 0 bases, with 8 bases between the two germline ends. The germline CDR1 and CDR2 sequences are LGHNT and FRNRAP. This CDR3 has 14 amino acids.

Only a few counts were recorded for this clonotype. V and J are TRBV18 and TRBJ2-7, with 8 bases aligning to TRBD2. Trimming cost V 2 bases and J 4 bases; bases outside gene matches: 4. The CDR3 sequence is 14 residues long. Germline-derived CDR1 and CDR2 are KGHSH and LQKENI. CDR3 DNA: TGTGCCAGCTCACCAATTTCGGGGGGGTACGAGCAGTACTTC. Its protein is CASSPISGGYEQYF.

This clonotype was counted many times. The DNA of the CDR3 is TGTGCCAGCAGTGAAGTACCCTACGGAAACACTGAAGCTTTCTTT. It translates to CASSEVPYGNTEAFF. The chain uses TRBV6-1 and TRBJ1-1; D is uncertain. Germline values: CDR1 MNHNS, CDR2 SASEGT. This CDR3 is 15 amino acids long. V dropped 1 base and J dropped 2 bases, with 11 bases sitting between them.

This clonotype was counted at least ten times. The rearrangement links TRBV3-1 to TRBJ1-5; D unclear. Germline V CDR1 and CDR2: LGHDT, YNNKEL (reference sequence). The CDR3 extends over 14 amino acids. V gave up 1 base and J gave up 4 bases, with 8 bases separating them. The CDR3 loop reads CASSQGTRNQPQHF. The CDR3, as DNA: TGTGCCAGCAGCCAAGGGACCCGAAATCAGCCCCAGCATTTT.

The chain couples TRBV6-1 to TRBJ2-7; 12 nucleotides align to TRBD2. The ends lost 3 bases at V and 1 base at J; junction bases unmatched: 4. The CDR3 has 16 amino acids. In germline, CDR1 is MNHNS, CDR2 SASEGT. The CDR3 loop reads CASSDKTSGGSYEQYF. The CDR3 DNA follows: TGTGCCAGCAGTGACAAGACTAGCGGGGGTTCCTACGAGCAGTACTTC.

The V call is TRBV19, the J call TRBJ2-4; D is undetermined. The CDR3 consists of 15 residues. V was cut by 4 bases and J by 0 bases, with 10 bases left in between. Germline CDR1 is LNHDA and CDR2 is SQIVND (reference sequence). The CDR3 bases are TGTGCCAGTAGTAAGTCCTATCTAGCCAAAAACATTCAGTACTTC. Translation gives CASSKSYLAKNIQYF.

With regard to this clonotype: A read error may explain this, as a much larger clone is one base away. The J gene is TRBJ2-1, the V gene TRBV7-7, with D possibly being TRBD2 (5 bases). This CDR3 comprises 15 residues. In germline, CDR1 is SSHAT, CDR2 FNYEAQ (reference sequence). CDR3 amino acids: CAGSLALGMNNEQFF. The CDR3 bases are TGTGCCGGCAGCTTAGCGTTGGGGATGAACAATGAGCAGTTCTTC.

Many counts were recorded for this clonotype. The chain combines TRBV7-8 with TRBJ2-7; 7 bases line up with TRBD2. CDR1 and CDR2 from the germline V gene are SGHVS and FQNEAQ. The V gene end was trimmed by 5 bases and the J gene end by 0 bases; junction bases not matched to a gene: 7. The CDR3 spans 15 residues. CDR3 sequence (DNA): TGTGCCAGCAGCCCTGGACTAGTCCGCTCCTACGAGCAGTACTTC. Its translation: CASSPGLVRSYEQYF.